This TCR beta chain originates from a study of T cell responses to AZD1222 COVID-19 vaccine. The CDR3 sequence is 17 residues long. The ends were cut back, 3 bases at V and 5 bases at J, with 19 bases in the middle. Germline V gene lookup returns CDR1 MGHDK and CDR2 SYGVNS. Using immunoSEQ multiplex PCR, the repertoire was profiled, and TCRdb retains in-frame clones only, with some absent. The table has about 92,000 clones, roughly 86% seen once. This chain joins TRBV25-1 and TRBJ2-2; D is uncertain. Sequencing used peripheral blood, obtained on day 0 of AZD1222 vaccination. This clonotype was sampled from an adult in good health. Written as DNA, the CDR3 is TGTGCCAGCAGTGAGTTTAGGGTGGCACCCCTGACCGGGGAGCTGTTTTTT. It yields the protein CASSEFRVAPLTGELFF.